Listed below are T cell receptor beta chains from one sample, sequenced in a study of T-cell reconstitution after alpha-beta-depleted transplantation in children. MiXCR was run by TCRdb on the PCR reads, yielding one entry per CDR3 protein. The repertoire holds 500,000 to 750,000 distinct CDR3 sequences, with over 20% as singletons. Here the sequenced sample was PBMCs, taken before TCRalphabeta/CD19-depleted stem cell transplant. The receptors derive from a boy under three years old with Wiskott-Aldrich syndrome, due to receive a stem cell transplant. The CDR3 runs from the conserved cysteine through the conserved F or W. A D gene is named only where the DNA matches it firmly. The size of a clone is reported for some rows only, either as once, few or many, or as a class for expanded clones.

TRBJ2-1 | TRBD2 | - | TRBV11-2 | TGTGCCAGCAGCTTAGATGGGACTAGCGTGTACAATGAGCAGTTCTTC | CASSLDGTSVYNEQFF
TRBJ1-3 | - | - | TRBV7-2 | TGTGCCAGCATGAAGGGACCCTCTGGAAACACCATATATTTT | CASMKGPSGNTIYF
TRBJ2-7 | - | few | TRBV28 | TGTGCCAGCAGCTTTAGTTGGGGGCCCGCCTACGAGCAGTACTTC | CASSFSWGPAYEQYF
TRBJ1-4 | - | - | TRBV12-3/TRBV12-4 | TGTGCCAGCAGCAAACACAGCCCTAATGAAAAACTGTTTTTT | CASSKHSPNEKLFF
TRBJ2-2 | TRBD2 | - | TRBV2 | TGTGCCAGCAGGAAAGTAGCGGGAGTAGTTGCCGGGGAGCTGTTTTTT | CASRKVAGVVAGELFF
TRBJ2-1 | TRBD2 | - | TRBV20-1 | TGCAGTGCCGGGACTAGCGGGACAAGCTACAATGAGCAGTTCTTC | CSAGTSGTSYNEQFF
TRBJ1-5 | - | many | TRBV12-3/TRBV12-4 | TGTGCCAGCAGTTTTAGCAATCAGCCCCAGCATTTT | CASSFSNQPQHF
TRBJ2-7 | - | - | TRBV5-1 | TGCGCCAGCAGCATCGGCTCTGACGAGCAGTACTTC | CASSIGSDEQYF
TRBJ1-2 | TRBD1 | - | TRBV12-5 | TGTGCTAGTGGTTTGGCCGGGACAGGCCCTATCTATGGCTACACCTTC | CASGLAGTGPIYGYTF
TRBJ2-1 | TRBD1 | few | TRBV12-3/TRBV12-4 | TGTGCCAGCAGCGGGGACAGGGTACCGACACTCTCCTACAATGAGCAGTTCTTC | CASSGDRVPTLSYNEQFF
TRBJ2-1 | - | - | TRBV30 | TGTGCCTGGAGCCGATACAGGGAAGAGCAGTTCTTC | CAWSRYREEQFF
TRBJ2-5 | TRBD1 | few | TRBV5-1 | TGCGCCAGCATCCCGGGACAGGGGGTTAAAGAGACCCAGTACTTC | CASIPGQGVKETQYF
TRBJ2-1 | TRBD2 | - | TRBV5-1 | TGCGCCAGCAGCTTGGAGCATTCTAGCGGGGCCTCCTACAATGAGCAGTTCTTC | CASSLEHSSGASYNEQFF
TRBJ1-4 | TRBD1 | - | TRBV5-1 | TGCGCCAGCAGCTTGGAGACAGGGTTATATGAAAAACTGTTTTTT | CASSLETGLYEKLFF
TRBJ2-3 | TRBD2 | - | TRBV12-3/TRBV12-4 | TGTGCCAGCACTGAGACGAGGACTAGCGGGATGGATACGCAGTATTTT | CASTETRTSGMDTQYF
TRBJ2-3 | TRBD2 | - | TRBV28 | TGTGCCAGCAGTTTCCCCCCGAGCGGGAGCTTGACAGATACGCAGTATTTT | CASSFPPSGSLTDTQYF
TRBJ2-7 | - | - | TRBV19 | TGTGCCAGTAGTATATCCTGTATCGGGACAACTTACGAGCAGTACTTC | CASSISCIGTTYEQYF
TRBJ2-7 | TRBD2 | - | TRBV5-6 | TGTGCCAGCAGCCGCCAGCGGCTAGCGGTCTACGAGCAGTACTTC | CASSRQRLAVYEQYF
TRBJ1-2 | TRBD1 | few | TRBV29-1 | TGCAGCGTTGAAAGATTGGGACAGGGGATAGGTGGCTACACCTTC | CSVERLGQGIGGYTF
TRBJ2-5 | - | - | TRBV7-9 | TGTGCCAGCAGCCCCCCCGGTAGCTTCCAAGAGACCCAGTACTTC | CASSPPGSFQETQYF
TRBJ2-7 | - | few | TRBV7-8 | TGTGCCAGCAGTATGCATGCCACTGGGTCGTCCTACGAGCAGTACTTC | CASSMHATGSSYEQYF
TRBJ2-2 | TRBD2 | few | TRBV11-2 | TGTGCCAGCAGCCCAACCAATAGCGGGCCGAACACCGGGGAGCTGTTTTTT | CASSPTNSGPNTGELFF
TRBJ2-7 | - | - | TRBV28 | TGTGCCAGCAGTACCCCATGGGCCGGGAAGCCCTACGAGCAGTACTTC | CASSTPWAGKPYEQYF
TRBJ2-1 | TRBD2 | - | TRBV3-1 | TGTGCCAGCAGCCCCTTCCCACTAGCGGGAGGCAATGAGCAGTTCTTC | CASSPFPLAGGNEQFF
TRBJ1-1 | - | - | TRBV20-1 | TGCAGTGTAGGTCAGGGTAGGATCACTGAAGCTTTCTTT | CSVGQGRITEAFF
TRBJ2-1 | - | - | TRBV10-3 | TGTGCCATCAGCCTCTTAGATGTTGCTGACAATGAGCAGTTCTTC | CAISLLDVADNEQFF
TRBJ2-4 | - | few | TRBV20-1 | TGCAGTGCTAGTCGTCCCGGGACAGCGTTGGGGGGACACATTCAGTACTTC | CSASRPGTALGGHIQYF
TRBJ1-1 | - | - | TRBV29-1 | TGCAGCGCTACCCTCGGGGTGGAAGACACTGAAGCTTTCTTT | CSATLGVEDTEAFF
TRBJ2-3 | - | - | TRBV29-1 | TGCAGCGTTGCAGCCGGGCCCGGCTTAGGTACGCAGTATTTT | CSVAAGPGLGTQYF
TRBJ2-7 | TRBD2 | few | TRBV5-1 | TGCGCCAGCAGCTTGGTTAGCGGGAGGGCCGGTTACGAGCAGTACTTC | CASSLVSGRAGYEQYF
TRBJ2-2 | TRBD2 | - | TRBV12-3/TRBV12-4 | TGTGCCAGCAGCACTGTAGCGTGGGAGGGCCCCGGGGAGCTGTTTTTT | CASSTVAWEGPGELFF
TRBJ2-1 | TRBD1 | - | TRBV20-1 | TGCAGTGCTAGGCGTACCGGGACAGTGACCAATGAGCAGTTCTTC | CSARRTGTVTNEQFF
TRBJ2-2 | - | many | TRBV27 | TGTGCCAGCAGCTTCTCGAACACCGGGGAGCTGTTTTTT | CASSFSNTGELFF
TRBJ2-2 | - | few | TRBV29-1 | TGCAGCGTCCCCACAGGGACCGGGGAGCTGTTTTTT | CSVPTGTGELFF
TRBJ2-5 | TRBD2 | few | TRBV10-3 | TGTGCCATCGGACTAGCCCCCGGGGAGACCCAGTACTTC | CAIGLAPGETQYF
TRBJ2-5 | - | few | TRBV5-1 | TGCGCCAGCAGCCCCAATAGGGGGGGCCAAGAGACCCAGTACTTC | CASSPNRGGQETQYF
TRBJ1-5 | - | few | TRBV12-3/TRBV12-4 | TGTGCCAGCAGTCTGCAGGGAAATAGCAATCAGCCCCAGCATTTT | CASSLQGNSNQPQHF
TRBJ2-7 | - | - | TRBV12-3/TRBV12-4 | TGTGCCAGCAGCCACAGGGAATACGAGCAGTACTTC | CASSHREYEQYF
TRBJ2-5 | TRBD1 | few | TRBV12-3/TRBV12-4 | TGTGCCAGCAGTTTAGCGATACAGGGGGCCGGAGCAGAGACCCAGTACTTC | CASSLAIQGAGAETQYF
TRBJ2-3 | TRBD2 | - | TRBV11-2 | TGTGCCAGCAGCTTGTTGGCTAGCGGGAGGCCAGATACGCAGTATTTT | CASSLLASGRPDTQYF
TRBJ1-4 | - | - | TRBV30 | TGTGCCTGGAGGACAGGAGAAAAACTGTTTTTT | CAWRTGEKLFF
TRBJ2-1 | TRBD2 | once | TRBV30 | TGTGCCTGGGGGGGACTATCCCAGGGTGAGCAGTTCTTC | CAWGGLSQGEQFF
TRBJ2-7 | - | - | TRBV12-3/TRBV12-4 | TGTGCCAGCAGTTTGTGGGAAAACGGCGAGCAGTACTTC | CASSLWENGEQYF
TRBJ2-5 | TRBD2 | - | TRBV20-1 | TGCAGTGCTAGAGATCCCAGCGGGATCCAAGAGACCCAGTACTTC | CSARDPSGIQETQYF